This T cell receptor beta chain stems from a study of T cell repertoires in cytomegalovirus infection. Overall study results and limits: Within the response measured ex vivo, HLA-C-restricted CMV-specific TCR beta clonotypes were dominant. Carriers of CMV and the relevant HLA type were discriminated by public TCR beta frequency.

The V segment lost 5 bases and the J segment 7 bases; nucleotides outside the gene matches: 5. CDR1 and CDR2 (germline): SGHTA, FQGTGA. This CDR3 comprises 13 residues. Only a few counts were recorded for this clonotype. Its antigen is as yet unknown. TCRdb reprocessed the reads via MiXCR and lists one record per CDR3 protein. Of about a million distinct CDR3 sequences listed, approximately 30% were seen once; the top ten hold 13%. J is TRBJ2-3 and V is TRBV7-3; 8 nucleotides agree with TRBD2. This receptor was taken from a human donor in good health (CMV status not recorded). Some clones in this sample may be carry-over from other donors' samples. The specimen was cultured CD8+ T cells from PBMCs, collected from culture after CMV antigen stimulation. The CDR3 region is CASSRGGMHTQYF. The CDR3 nucleotides are TGTGCCAGCAGCCGGGGGGGTATGCATACGCAGTATTTT.